This T cell receptor beta chain was sequenced during a study of blood T cell repertoires in COVID-19. The V gene's germline CDR1 is SGDLS and CDR2 YYNGEE. V dropped 3 bases and J dropped 1 base, with 10 bases sitting between them. There are 14 residues in the CDR3. In the authors' workflow: Amplified reference gene primers provided the basis for estimating nucleated cell counts. Profiling relied on immunoSEQ multiplex PCR, and the TCRdb table lists in-frame clones only, not all of them. That table is the source of V, J and clone size, and D and trimming were worked out from the DNA. The table has about 210,000 clones, more than 80% seen once.

The rearrangement links TRBV9 to TRBJ1-2; D might be TRBD1 (5 bases). Specimen: peripheral blood. The sequence was collected from a woman at least 80 years old with COVID-19, enrolled during active disease. The CDR3, as DNA: TGTGCCAGCAGCGAGGGACTCCTTAACTATGGCTACACCTTC. Translated, it gives CASSEGLLNYGYTF. Filled out from reference TRBV9 and TRBJ1-2, the complete variable domain reads DSGVTQTPKHLITATGQRVTLRCSPRSGDLSVYWYQQSLDQGLQFLIQYYNGEERAKGNILERFSAQQFPDLHSELNLSSLELGDSALYFCASSEGLLNYGYTFGSGTRLTVV.